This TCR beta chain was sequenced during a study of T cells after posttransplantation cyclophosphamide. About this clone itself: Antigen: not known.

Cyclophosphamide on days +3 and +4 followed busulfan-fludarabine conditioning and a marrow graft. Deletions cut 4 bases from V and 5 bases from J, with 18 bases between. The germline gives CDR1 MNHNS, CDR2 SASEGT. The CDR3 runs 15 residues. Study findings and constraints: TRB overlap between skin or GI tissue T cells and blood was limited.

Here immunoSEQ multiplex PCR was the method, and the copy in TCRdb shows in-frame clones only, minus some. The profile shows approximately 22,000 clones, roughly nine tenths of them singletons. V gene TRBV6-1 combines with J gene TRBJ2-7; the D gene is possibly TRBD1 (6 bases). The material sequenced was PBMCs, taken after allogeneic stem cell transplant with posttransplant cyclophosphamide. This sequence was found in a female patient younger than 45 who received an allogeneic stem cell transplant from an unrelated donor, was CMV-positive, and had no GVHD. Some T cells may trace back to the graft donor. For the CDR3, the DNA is TGTGCCAGCAGTGCGGGACATAGTTATGGGGACGAGCAGTACTTC. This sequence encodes CASSAGHSYGDEQYF.